This T cell receptor (beta chain) derives from a study of shared clonotypes between healthy human individuals. Study-wide results and caveats: Generally, naive subsets (rather than memory subsets) showed larger estimated richness. All-four-donor shared clonotypes had higher generation probabilities than non-shared clonotypes did.

Turning to this clone: Its antigen is still unknown.

Method: immunoSEQ multiplex PCR; TCRdb's copy keeps in-frame clones and lacks some. The sample records 1.6 million or so clones, roughly 96% being singletons. Recent vaccinations or acute infections were absent in the healthy HIV-negative adult donors. A CD45RA-negative memory subset and a CD45RA+ naive subset were separated from the CD4+ cells. This CDR3 contains 12 residues. Germline V lookup: CDR1 SGHAT, CDR2 FQNNGV. The V and J ends lost 5 bases and 2 bases respectively, with 7 bases between them. This sequence originates from a man aged 25-45 years in good health. The rearrangement uses TRBV11-2 and TRBJ2-7; D is possibly TRBD1 (6 bases). Sequenced sample: naive CD4+ T cells sorted from blood. As to subset: CD45RA+ positively selected. The CDR3 DNA follows: TGTGCCAGCAGCCGGGACACCTACGAGCAGTACTTC. This encodes CASSRDTYEQYF.